Listed below are T cell receptor beta chains from one sample, sequenced in a study of T cell repertoires in cytomegalovirus infection. TCRdb passed the reads through MiXCR, listing each CDR3 protein once. The repertoire holds hundreds of thousands of distinct CDR3 sequences, with approximately 25% as singletons. The sequencing sample was made of CD8+ T cells from PBMCs. Receptors were obtained from a human donor in good health (CMV status not recorded). Some clones in this sample may be carry-over from other donors' samples. Both conserved end residues are part of each CDR3. Each record gives: CDR3 DNA, CDR3 protein, J gene, clone size, V gene, D gene. D genes are given only for firm matches. The size field is filled for only some rows; it gives once, few, many or a size class.

CDR3 DNA: TGTGCCAGCAGCCAAGCTGTAGGGTCCACCGGGGAGCTGTTTTTT
CDR3 protein: CASSQAVGSTGELFF
J gene: TRBJ2-2
clone size: -
V gene: TRBV14
D gene: -

CDR3 DNA: TGTGCCAGCAGCTTTGACAGGGGGCGATACGAGCAGTACTTC
CDR3 protein: CASSFDRGRYEQYF
J gene: TRBJ2-7
clone size: many
V gene: TRBV7-2
D gene: TRBD1

CDR3 DNA: TGTGCCAGCAGTATGAAAAGGACCCGCGGGGATACGCAGTATTTT
CDR3 protein: CASSMKRTRGDTQYF
J gene: TRBJ2-3
clone size: few
V gene: TRBV28
D gene: -

CDR3 DNA: TGCAGTGCTAGAGATCTGAAAGGAACCGACAATGAGCAGTTCTTC
CDR3 protein: CSARDLKGTDNEQFF
J gene: TRBJ2-1
clone size: -
V gene: TRBV20-1
D gene: -

CDR3 DNA: TGCGCCAGCAGCCAGACAGGGGCCGGGACTGAAGCTTTCTTT
CDR3 protein: CASSQTGAGTEAFF
J gene: TRBJ1-1
clone size: few
V gene: TRBV4-3
D gene: TRBD1

CDR3 DNA: TGCAGCGTTGAAGATCGACTACCGAACATTCAGTACTTC
CDR3 protein: CSVEDRLPNIQYF
J gene: TRBJ2-4
clone size: -
V gene: TRBV29-1
D gene: -

CDR3 DNA: TGCGCCAGCAGTGAGTCGAGAAAGTACACTGAAGCTTTCTTT
CDR3 protein: CASSESRKYTEAFF
J gene: TRBJ1-1
clone size: many
V gene: TRBV10-1
D gene: -

CDR3 DNA: TGTGCCAGCAGCTCCGGGCTAGTCGGCTACACCTTC
CDR3 protein: CASSSGLVGYTF
J gene: TRBJ1-2
clone size: many
V gene: TRBV5-6
D gene: -

CDR3 DNA: TGCAGCGTTGAAAGAGAAGGCAGTTCATCCTACGAGCAGTACTTC
CDR3 protein: CSVEREGSSSYEQYF
J gene: TRBJ2-7
clone size: -
V gene: TRBV29-1
D gene: -

CDR3 DNA: TGTGCCAGCATGGTCCGGGCTGTGGATGGCTACACCTTC
CDR3 protein: CASMVRAVDGYTF
J gene: TRBJ1-2
clone size: few
V gene: TRBV2
D gene: -

CDR3 DNA: TGTGCCAGCAGCCAGACGGGACAGTATACGAATGAGCAGTTCTTC
CDR3 protein: CASSQTGQYTNEQFF
J gene: TRBJ2-1
clone size: -
V gene: TRBV4-2
D gene: TRBD1

CDR3 DNA: TGTGCCAGCAGCCAAGGCAGGGTGGAGGGAAGACGGGAGGAGACCCAGTACTTC
CDR3 protein: CASSQGRVEGRREETQYF
J gene: TRBJ2-5
clone size: few
V gene: TRBV3-1
D gene: -

CDR3 DNA: TGTGCCAGCAGCCGCAATCCGGGACAAGTATCCTACGAGCAGTACTTC
CDR3 protein: CASSRNPGQVSYEQYF
J gene: TRBJ2-7
clone size: few
V gene: TRBV7-9
D gene: -

CDR3 DNA: TGTGCCAGCAGCTCCGGGACATCGAACACCGGGGAGCTGTTTTTT
CDR3 protein: CASSSGTSNTGELFF
J gene: TRBJ2-2
clone size: many
V gene: TRBV7-2
D gene: -

CDR3 DNA: TGTGCCAGCAGCCAAGTGGTTTTACAGGGGGCGGTTAACACCGGGGAGCTGTTTTTT
CDR3 protein: CASSQVVLQGAVNTGELFF
J gene: TRBJ2-2
clone size: -
V gene: TRBV3-1
D gene: TRBD1

CDR3 DNA: TGCAGTGCTCTACACGGTTACGAGCAGTACTTC
CDR3 protein: CSALHGYEQYF
J gene: TRBJ2-7
clone size: few
V gene: TRBV20-1
D gene: -

CDR3 DNA: TGTGCCAGCAGTAAGGGGGACTCGATGGGAGAGACCCAGTACTTC
CDR3 protein: CASSKGDSMGETQYF
J gene: TRBJ2-5
clone size: few
V gene: TRBV6-1
D gene: -

CDR3 DNA: TGTGCCAGCAGCTATGGGGGGGGCTACGAGCAGTACTTC
CDR3 protein: CASSYGGGYEQYF
J gene: TRBJ2-7
clone size: many
V gene: TRBV7-8
D gene: TRBD2